What follows is one T cell receptor (beta chain) and its context. The antigen is not known. Other DNA sequences within the sample encode an identical CDR3. This sample is drawn from a study of cytomegalovirus exposure and HLA in healthy donors. The PCR made use of 60 Vbeta and 13 Jbeta primers. Produced via immunoSEQ multiplex PCR; TCRdb's table is partial and in-frame only. The data hold around 120,000 clones, with about 83% observed a single time. V lost 4 bases to trimming and J lost 5 bases; unmatched junction nucleotides: 6. CDR3 length equals 14 residues. Germline lookup yields CDR1 MNHEY and CDR2 SVGAGI. Study-level points and caveats: As a later analysis revealed, the rate of TCR association differed by HLA locus, with DRB1 most and HLA-C fewest. For most TCR sequences rarity was the rule, although some public TCRs occurred in many donors.

Healthy people donating bone marrow made up the donors. V and J are TRBV6-5 and TRBJ2-7; 9 bases align to TRBD2. This TCR derives from a woman between 35 and 50 years old in good health and CMV-seropositive. Sequenced sample: PBMCs. Written as DNA, the CDR3 is TGTGCCAGCAGTTGGGGACTAGCAGTCAACGAGCAGTACTTC. Encoded protein: CASSWGLAVNEQYF.